These T cell receptor beta chains were read from a single sample in a study of blood T cell repertoires in COVID-19. Method: immunoSEQ multiplex PCR; TCRdb's copy keeps in-frame clones and lacks some. The profile shows under 400,000 clones, around 87% of them singletons. Sequences were obtained from peripheral blood. The receptor set was obtained from a woman between 25 and 40 years old with COVID-19, enrolled during active disease. CDR3s include the opening cysteine and the closing phenylalanine or tryptophan. The D gene is left open where the match is weak. Clone size is shown for a subset of rows, as once, few, many or a class of expanded clone.

cdr3_aa,cdr3_nt,clone_size,j_call,cdr3_length,d_call,v_call
CASSLSHEQFF,TGTGCCAGCAGCCTTAGCCATGAGCAGTTCTTC,.,TRBJ2-1,11,.,TRBV5-4
CASSQDSGIGYEQYF,TGTGCCAGCAGCCAAGATAGCGGGATAGGGTACGAGCAGTACTTC,.,TRBJ2-7,15,TRBD2,TRBV4-2
CASKGGGESYGYTF,TGTGCCAGCAAAGGGGGAGGGGAGAGCTATGGCTACACCTTC,.,TRBJ1-2,14,.,TRBV28
CASSPVRGYNEQFF,TGTGCCAGTAGTCCCGTGCGGGGCTACAATGAGCAGTTCTTC,.,TRBJ2-1,14,.,TRBV19
CASSREAGLINEQFF,TGTGCCAGCAGCCGGGAAGCGGGATTGATAAATGAGCAGTTCTTC,.,TRBJ2-1,15,TRBD2,TRBV4-2
CASSDLLGTSGSWYEQYF,TGTGCCAGCAGTGACTTACTCGGGACTAGCGGGAGTTGGTACGAGCAGTACTTC,few,TRBJ2-7,18,TRBD2,TRBV28
CASSPGQLNTGELFF,TGTGCCAGCAGCCCTGGACAGCTTAACACCGGGGAGCTGTTTTTT,.,TRBJ2-2,15,.,TRBV13
CASSSPGLAGREQFF,TGTGCCAGCAGTTCACCGGGACTAGCGGGACGGGAGCAGTTCTTC,few,TRBJ2-1,15,TRBD2,TRBV7-9
CASSSSGGGNEQYF,TGTGCCAGCAGCTCGTCAGGGGGAGGCAACGAGCAGTACTTC,.,TRBJ2-7,14,.,TRBV7-9
CASSHFHEQFF,TGCGCCAGCAGCCATTTTCATGAGCAGTTCTTC,.,TRBJ2-1,11,.,TRBV5-1
CAWSRRGDTEAFF,TGTGCCTGGAGTCGTAGGGGCGACACTGAAGCTTTCTTT,.,TRBJ1-1,13,.,TRBV30
CASSAGTGFSYEQYF,TGTGCCAGTTCTGCGGGGACAGGGTTCTCCTACGAGCAGTACTTC,.,TRBJ2-7,15,TRBD1,TRBV2
CASSPVSRPQETQYF,TGTGCCAGTAGTCCAGTATCGAGGCCTCAAGAGACCCAGTACTTC,few,TRBJ2-5,15,.,TRBV19
CASSETSSYNEQFF,TGTGCCAGCAGCGAGACTAGTTCCTACAATGAGCAGTTCTTC,few,TRBJ2-1,14,.,TRBV9
CASSNGSPETQYF,TGTGCCAGCAGTAACGGGTCGCCAGAGACCCAGTACTTC,.,TRBJ2-5,13,.,TRBV28
CASSPSGTSHEQYF,TGTGCCAGCTCACCCTCCGGGACTAGCCACGAGCAGTACTTC,.,TRBJ2-7,14,TRBD2,TRBV18
CASTMAVAYEQYF,TGTGCCAGCACCATGGCGGTGGCCTACGAGCAGTACTTC,.,TRBJ2-7,13,.,TRBV12-3/TRBV12-4